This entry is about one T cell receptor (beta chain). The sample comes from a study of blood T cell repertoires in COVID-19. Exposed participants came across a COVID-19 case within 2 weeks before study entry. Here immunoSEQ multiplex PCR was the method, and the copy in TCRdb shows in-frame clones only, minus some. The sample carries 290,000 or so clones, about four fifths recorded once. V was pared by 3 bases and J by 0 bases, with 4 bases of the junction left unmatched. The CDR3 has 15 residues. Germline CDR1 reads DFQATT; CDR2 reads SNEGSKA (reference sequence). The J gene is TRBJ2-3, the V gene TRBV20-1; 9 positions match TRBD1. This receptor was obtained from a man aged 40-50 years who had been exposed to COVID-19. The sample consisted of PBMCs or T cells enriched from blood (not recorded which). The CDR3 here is CSASHGTGSTDTQYF. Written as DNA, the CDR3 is TGCAGTGCTAGTCACGGGACAGGGAGCACAGATACGCAGTATTTT.